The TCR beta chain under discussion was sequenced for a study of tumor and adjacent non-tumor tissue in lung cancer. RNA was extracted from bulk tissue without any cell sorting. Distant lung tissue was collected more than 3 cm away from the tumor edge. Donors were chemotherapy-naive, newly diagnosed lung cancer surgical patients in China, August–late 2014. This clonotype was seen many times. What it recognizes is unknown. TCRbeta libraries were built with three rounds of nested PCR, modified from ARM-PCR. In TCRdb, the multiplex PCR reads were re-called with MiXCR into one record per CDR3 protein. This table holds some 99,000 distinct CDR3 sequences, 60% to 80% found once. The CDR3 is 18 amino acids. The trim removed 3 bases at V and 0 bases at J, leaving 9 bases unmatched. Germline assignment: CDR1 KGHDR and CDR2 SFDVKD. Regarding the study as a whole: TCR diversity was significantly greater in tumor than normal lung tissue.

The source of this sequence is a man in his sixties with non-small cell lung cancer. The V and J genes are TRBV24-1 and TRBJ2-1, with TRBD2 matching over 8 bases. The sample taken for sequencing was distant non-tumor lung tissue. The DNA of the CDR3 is TGTGCCACCAGTGATCCGAACAGACTAGCGTTCTCCTACAATGAGCAGTTCTTC. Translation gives CATSDPNRLAFSYNEQFF.